This T cell receptor beta chain was identified during a study of cytomegalovirus exposure and HLA in healthy donors. The table lists this clone with a few counts. The PCR employed 60 Vbeta primers together with 13 Jbeta primers. Repertoires were generated with immunoSEQ multiplex PCR, while TCRdb's copy carries only in-frame clones and drops some. The sample carries 120,000 or so clones, more than 75% recorded once. The sample was PBMCs. The origin of this receptor is a man aged 35 to 55 in good health and CMV-seronegative.

The CDR3 is CSVERSGTEAFF. The CDR3 region has the DNA TGCAGCGTTGAGCGGAGCGGCACTGAAGCTTTCTTT. This chain connects TRBV29-1 to TRBJ1-1, with D unclear. Germline CDR1 reads SQVTM; CDR2 reads ANQGSEA. V lost 3 bases and J 4 bases, leaving 9 bases between the germline ends. The CDR3 extends over 12 amino acids.